These 9 T cell receptor beta chains were all obtained from the same sample, sequenced in a study of T-cell reconstitution after alpha-beta-depleted transplantation in children. Unique molecular identifiers were incorporated into the prepared TCRbeta library. In TCRdb, the PCR reads were re-called with MiXCR into one record per CDR3 protein. The top ten hold around 2.4% of the sample, which has about 500,000 distinct CDR3 sequences, 32% seen once. Sequencing was performed on PBMCs from the stem cell graft donor, taken from the stem cell graft. The receptors here all came from a human donor who donated a stem cell graft to a child with aplastic anemia.

The rearrangement uses TRBV18 and TRBJ2-1; 7 nucleotides match TRBD1. Per the germline V gene, CDR1 is KGHSH and CDR2 is LQKENI. This CDR3 contains 15 residues. The trim removed 3 bases at V and 4 bases at J, leaving 6 bases unmatched. CDR3: CASSPWTGLYNEQFF. The CDR3 region has the DNA TGTGCCAGCTCACCGTGGACAGGATTGTACAATGAGCAGTTCTTC.

The chain recombines TRBV5-4 with TRBJ1-2; no firm D call. This CDR3 spans 14 amino acids. Germline loops: CDR1 SGHNT, CDR2 YYREEE (reference sequence). Trimming pared 2 bases from V and 2 bases from J, leaving 10 bases between. The CDR3 region is CASSFPQRNYGYTF. CDR3 in DNA: TGTGCCAGCAGCTTCCCCCAGAGGAACTATGGCTACACCTTC.

This chain links TRBV15 with TRBJ2-7, with unresolved D. The CDR3 spans 12 residues. Trimming removed 5 bases from V and 7 bases from J, with 12 bases in between. Germline loops: CDR1 LNHNV, CDR2 YYDKDF (reference sequence). CDR3 sequence: CATSLDLSEQYF. In DNA form, the CDR3 reads TGTGCCACCAGCCTGGACCTGAGTGAGCAGTACTTC.

This clonotype was recorded at least ten times. V is TRBV7-8 and J is TRBJ1-1; D not resolved. The V and J ends lost 1 base and 4 bases respectively, with 4 bases between them. The CDR3 is 12 residues long. Germline V lookup: CDR1 SGHVS, CDR2 FQNEAQ. The CDR3 region is CASSLGVTEAFF. The CDR3 DNA reads TGTGCCAGCAGCTTAGGGGTCACTGAAGCTTTCTTT. Combining the CDR3 with reference TRBV7-8 and TRBJ1-1 gives the whole variable domain GAGVSQSPRYKVAKRGQDVALRCDPISGHVSLFWYQQALGQGPEFLTYFQNEAQLDKSGLPSDRFFAERPEGSVSTLKIQRTQQEDSAVYLCASSLGVTEAFFGQGTRLTVV.

The J gene is TRBJ2-3, the V gene TRBV20-1; 7 positions agree with TRBD1. The CDR3 is 18 amino acids. CDR1 and CDR2 from the germline V gene are DFQATT and SNEGSKA (reference sequence). J gave up 0 bases and V 1 base, and 13 bases lay outside the gene matches. The CDR3 region is CSARAVWDRGSSTDTQYF. CDR3 DNA sequence: TGCAGTGCTAGAGCGGTGTGGGACAGAGGTTCTAGCACAGATACGCAGTATTTT.

This clonotype was counted a few times. This sequence joins TRBV20-1 and TRBJ1-3; 7 positions match TRBD1. Trimming at V came to 0 bases and at J to 0 bases, leaving 2 bases not matched to a gene. Per the germline V gene, CDR1 is DFQATT and CDR2 is SNEGSKA (reference sequence). The CDR3 covers 15 residues. In nucleotides, the CDR3 is TGCAGTGCTAGAGATGGGACAGTCTCTGGAAACACCATATATTTT. Its protein is CSARDGTVSGNTIYF.

The chain's CDR3 is CASSQVPGTGLALNAYEQYV. In nucleotides, the CDR3 is TGTGCCAGCAGCCAAGTCCCAGGAACGGGACTAGCGCTTAATGCCTACGAGCAGTACGTC. The genes are TRBV14 and TRBJ2-7; 10 positions agree with TRBD2. The CDR3 contains 20 residues. With 1 base clipped from V and 2 bases from J, the junction kept 17 bases outside the gene matches. Germline V lookup: CDR1 SGHDN, CDR2 FVKESK.

V is TRBV5-1 and J is TRBJ2-2, with 7 bases lining up with TRBD2. This CDR3 region has 16 residues. V was clipped by 0 bases and J by 5 bases; unmatched bases: 7. The germline V gene encodes CDR1 SGHRS and CDR2 YFSETQ. The chain's CDR3 is CASSLAISGMTGELFF. CDR3 nucleotides: TGCGCCAGCAGCTTGGCCATCAGCGGGATGACCGGGGAGCTGTTTTTT.

The chain employs TRBV27 and TRBJ1-5, with D possibly being TRBD1 (6 bases). The CDR3 loop spans 15 amino acids. Germline V CDR1 and CDR2: MNHEY, SMNVEV (reference sequence). Trimming took off 5 bases at V and 9 bases at J, with 20 bases between the two ends. The CDR3, as DNA: TGTGCCAGCAGTCCCCTGACAGGTTTAAAGGGGCCCCAGCATTTT. Translating gives CASSPLTGLKGPQHF.